Listed below are T cell receptor beta chains from one sample, sequenced in a study of T cell responses to AZD1222 COVID-19 vaccine. TCRdb's table, derived via immunoSEQ multiplex PCR, lists solely in-frame clones and lacks some. The sample holds nearly 110,000 clones; roughly 90% are singletons and the top ten take approximately 5%. Material: peripheral blood, obtained on day 0 of AZD1222 vaccination. Source of these receptors: an adult in good health. Each CDR3 is given with its conserved first and last residue. The D gene is left open where the match is weak. Some rows mark clone size as missing; the rest say once, few, many or name a class of expanded clone.

J: TRBJ2-1; size: NA; D: TRBD2; V: TRBV11-2; CDR3: CASSRRLAGIFNEQFF; DNA: TGTGCCAGCAGCCGCCGACTAGCGGGGATCTTTAATGAGCAGTTCTTC
J: TRBJ2-7; size: once; D: NA; V: TRBV6-5; CDR3: CASSYVGGIQPQYF; DNA: TGTGCCAGCAGTTACGTTGGCGGAATCCAACCGCAGTACTTC
J: TRBJ1-6; size: NA; D: NA; V: TRBV7-8; CDR3: CASSLPASHSPLHF; DNA: TGTGCCAGCAGCCTACCTGCGAGTCATTCACCCCTCCACTTT
J: TRBJ2-3; size: NA; D: NA; V: TRBV28; CDR3: CASSSPGSPAADTQYF; DNA: TGTGCCAGCAGTTCCCCGGGATCCCCGGCCGCAGATACGCAGTATTTT
J: TRBJ2-1; size: NA; D: NA; V: TRBV9; CDR3: CASSVATSSYNEQFF; DNA: TGTGCCAGCAGCGTAGCCACGAGCTCCTACAATGAGCAGTTCTTC
J: TRBJ2-7; size: NA; D: TRBD1; V: TRBV6-5; CDR3: CASSYQGQGAYEQYF; DNA: TGTGCCAGCAGTTACCAGGGACAGGGGGCATACGAGCAGTACTTC
J: TRBJ1-5; size: once; D: TRBD1; V: TRBV6-1; CDR3: CASSEQQGANQPQHF; DNA: TGTGCCAGCAGTGAACAACAGGGGGCCAATCAGCCCCAGCATTTT
J: TRBJ2-7; size: NA; D: TRBD1; V: TRBV19; CDR3: CASSTQGARHEQYF; DNA: TGTGCCAGTAGTACGCAGGGGGCGCGTCACGAGCAGTACTTC
J: TRBJ1-2; size: NA; D: NA; V: TRBV6-4; CDR3: CASSDRRIGYTF; DNA: TGTGCCAGCAGTGATAGGCGGATCGGCTACACCTTC
J: TRBJ1-5; size: NA; D: TRBD1; V: TRBV28; CDR3: CASSTVRGTGGVWSNQPQHF; DNA: TGTGCCAGCAGCACCGTCCGTGGGACAGGGGGCGTTTGGAGCAATCAGCCCCAGCATTTT
J: TRBJ2-2; size: NA; D: NA; V: TRBV18; CDR3: CASSPSATGELFF; DNA: TGTGCCAGCTCACCTAGCGCCACCGGGGAGCTGTTTTTT
J: TRBJ2-1; size: NA; D: TRBD2; V: TRBV6-5; CDR3: CASSYASGKNNEQFF; DNA: TGTGCCAGCAGTTACGCTAGCGGGAAAAACAATGAGCAGTTCTTC
J: TRBJ1-1; size: NA; D: NA; V: TRBV19; CDR3: CASSIERNTEAFF; DNA: TGTGCCAGTAGTATAGAGCGGAACACTGAAGCTTTCTTT
J: TRBJ1-5; size: NA; D: NA; V: TRBV4-1; CDR3: CASSQRREGQPQHF; DNA: TGCGCCAGCAGCCAAAGGCGGGAGGGTCAGCCCCAGCATTTT
J: TRBJ2-1; size: NA; D: TRBD2; V: TRBV19; CDR3: CASSIVGTSGEQFF; DNA: TGTGCCAGTAGTATAGTGGGGACTAGCGGTGAGCAGTTCTTC
J: TRBJ1-2; size: once; D: NA; V: TRBV6-5; CDR3: CASSPDTLYGYTF; DNA: TGTGCCAGCAGCCCCGACACCCTTTATGGCTACACCTTC
J: TRBJ1-4; size: NA; D: TRBD1; V: TRBV2; CDR3: CASSRGQSSANEKLFF; DNA: TGTGCCAGTAGTAGGGGACAGTCGTCAGCTAATGAAAAACTGTTTTTT
J: TRBJ2-5; size: NA; D: NA; V: TRBV28; CDR3: CASSSPGTHGQTQYF; DNA: TGTGCCAGCAGTTCCCCCGGGACCCACGGCCAGACCCAGTACTTC
J: TRBJ2-2; size: once; D: TRBD1; V: TRBV19; CDR3: CASSVGQGSTGELFF; DNA: TGTGCCAGTAGTGTCGGACAGGGGAGCACCGGGGAGCTGTTTTTT
J: TRBJ2-1; size: NA; D: TRBD2; V: TRBV11-1; CDR3: CASSLAGIAGAREQFF; DNA: TGTGCCAGCAGCTTAGCGGGAATAGCGGGAGCCCGCGAGCAGTTCTTC
J: TRBJ2-5; size: NA; D: NA; V: TRBV11-2; CDR3: CASSRPASQTQYF; DNA: TGTGCCAGCAGCCGACCGGCGAGCCAGACCCAGTACTTC
J: TRBJ1-2; size: NA; D: TRBD1; V: TRBV9; CDR3: CASSSGQGDYYGYTF; DNA: TGTGCCAGCAGCTCCGGACAGGGAGACTACTATGGCTACACCTTC
J: TRBJ2-2; size: NA; D: NA; V: TRBV6-6; CDR3: CASSYPGQNTGELFF; DNA: TGTGCCAGCAGTTACCCCGGACAAAACACCGGGGAGCTGTTTTTT
J: TRBJ1-1; size: once; D: NA; V: TRBV10-3; CDR3: CATKGATDTEAFF; DNA: TGTGCCACCAAGGGAGCGACAGACACTGAAGCTTTCTTT
J: TRBJ2-1; size: NA; D: NA; V: TRBV11-2; CDR3: CASSLVPYNEQFF; DNA: TGTGCCAGCAGCTTAGTACCTTACAATGAGCAGTTCTTC
J: TRBJ1-1; size: NA; D: NA; V: TRBV18; CDR3: CASSPNILREGGTEAFF; DNA: TGTGCCAGCTCACCGAACATCCTCAGGGAGGGGGGCACTGAAGCTTTCTTT
J: TRBJ1-3; size: NA; D: NA; V: TRBV6-5; CDR3: CASSYSSSGNTIYF; DNA: TGTGCCAGCAGTTACTCAAGCTCTGGAAACACCATATATTTT
J: TRBJ2-3; size: NA; D: TRBD1; V: TRBV5-5; CDR3: CASSWGQSTDTQYF; DNA: TGTGCCAGCAGCTGGGGACAGAGCACAGATACGCAGTATTTT
J: TRBJ1-1; size: NA; D: NA; V: TRBV9; CDR3: CASSLTPSGANTEAFF; DNA: TGTGCCAGCAGCCTCACACCCTCAGGGGCTAACACTGAAGCTTTCTTT